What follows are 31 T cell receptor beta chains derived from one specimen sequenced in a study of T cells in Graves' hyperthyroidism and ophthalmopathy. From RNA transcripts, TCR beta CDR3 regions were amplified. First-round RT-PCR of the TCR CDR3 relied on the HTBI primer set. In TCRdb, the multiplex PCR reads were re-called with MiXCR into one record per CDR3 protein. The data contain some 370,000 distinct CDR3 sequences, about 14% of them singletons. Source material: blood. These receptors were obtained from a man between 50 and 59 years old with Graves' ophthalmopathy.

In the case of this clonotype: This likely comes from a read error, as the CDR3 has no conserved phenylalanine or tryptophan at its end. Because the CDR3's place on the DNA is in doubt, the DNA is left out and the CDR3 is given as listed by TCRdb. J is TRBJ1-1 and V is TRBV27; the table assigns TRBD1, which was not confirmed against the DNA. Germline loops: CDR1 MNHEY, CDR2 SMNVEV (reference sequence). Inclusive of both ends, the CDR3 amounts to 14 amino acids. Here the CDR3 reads CAGSPPGQGRQTFL.

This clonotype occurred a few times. Here the CDR3 reads CSARDWGVASTYNEQFF. The CDR3 DNA reads TGCAGTGCTAGAGATTGGGGGGTAGCCAGTACCTACAATGAGCAGTTCTTC. The chain links TRBV20-1 to TRBJ2-1; tentative D call: TRBD2 (6 bases). CDR3 length: 17 residues. Trimming cost V 0 bases and J 2 bases, with 17 bases left between them. CDR1 is DFQATT, CDR2 SNEGSKA, per germline (reference sequence).

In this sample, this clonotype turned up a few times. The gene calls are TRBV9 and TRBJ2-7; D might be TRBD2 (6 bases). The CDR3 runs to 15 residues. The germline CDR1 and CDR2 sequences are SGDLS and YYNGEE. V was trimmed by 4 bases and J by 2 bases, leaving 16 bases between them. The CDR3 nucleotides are TGTGCCAGCAGCTCACCGAATGCGGGAACCTACGAGCAGTACTTC. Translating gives CASSSPNAGTYEQYF.

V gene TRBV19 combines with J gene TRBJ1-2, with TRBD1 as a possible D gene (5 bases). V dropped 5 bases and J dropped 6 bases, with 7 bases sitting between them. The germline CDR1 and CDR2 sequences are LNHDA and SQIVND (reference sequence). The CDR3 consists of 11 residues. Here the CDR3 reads CASSLGHGYTF. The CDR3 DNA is TGTGCCAGTAGTTTGGGACATGGCTACACCTTC.

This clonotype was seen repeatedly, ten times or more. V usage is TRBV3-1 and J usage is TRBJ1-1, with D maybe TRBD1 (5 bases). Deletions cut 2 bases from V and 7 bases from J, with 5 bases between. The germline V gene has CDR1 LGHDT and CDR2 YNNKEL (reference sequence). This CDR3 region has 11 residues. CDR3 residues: CASSQRGEAFF. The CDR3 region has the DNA TGTGCCAGCAGCCAAAGGGGTGAAGCTTTCTTT.

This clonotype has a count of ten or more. In DNA, the CDR3 is TGTGCCAGCAGCTTAACCGTTGCAGATACGCAGTATTTT. Its protein product is CASSLTVADTQYF. V usage is TRBV7-9 and J usage is TRBJ2-3; D is unresolved. The CDR3 has 13 residues. Trimming pared 2 bases from V and 4 bases from J, leaving 7 bases between. The germline V gene encodes CDR1 SEHNR and CDR2 FQNEAQ (reference sequence).

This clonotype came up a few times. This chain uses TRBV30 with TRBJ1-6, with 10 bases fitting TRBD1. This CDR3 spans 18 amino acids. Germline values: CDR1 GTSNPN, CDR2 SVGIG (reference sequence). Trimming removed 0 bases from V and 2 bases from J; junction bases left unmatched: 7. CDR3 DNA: TGTGCCTGGAGTGTACGATCTGGACAGGGGGCCTATAATTCACCCCTCCACTTT. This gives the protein CAWSVRSGQGAYNSPLHF.

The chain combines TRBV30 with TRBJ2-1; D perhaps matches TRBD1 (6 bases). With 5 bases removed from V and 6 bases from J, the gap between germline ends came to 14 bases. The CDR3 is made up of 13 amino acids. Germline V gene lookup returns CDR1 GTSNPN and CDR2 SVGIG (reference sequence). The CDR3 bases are TGTGCCTGGGATTACGGGACACCCAATGAGCAGTTCTTC. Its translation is CAWDYGTPNEQFF.

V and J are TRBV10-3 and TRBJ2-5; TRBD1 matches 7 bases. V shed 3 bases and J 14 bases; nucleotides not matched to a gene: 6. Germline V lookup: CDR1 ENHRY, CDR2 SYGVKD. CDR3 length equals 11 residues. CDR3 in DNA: TGTGCCATCAGTGACGACAGGGTTTTATACTTC. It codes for CAISDDRVLYF.

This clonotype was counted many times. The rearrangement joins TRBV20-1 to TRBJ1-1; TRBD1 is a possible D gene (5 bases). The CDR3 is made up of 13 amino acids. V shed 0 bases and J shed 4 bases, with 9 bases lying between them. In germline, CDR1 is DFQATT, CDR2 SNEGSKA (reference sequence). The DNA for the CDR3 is TGCAGTGCTAGAGATGGGGGGGGCACTGAAGCTTTCTTT. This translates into CSARDGGGTEAFF.

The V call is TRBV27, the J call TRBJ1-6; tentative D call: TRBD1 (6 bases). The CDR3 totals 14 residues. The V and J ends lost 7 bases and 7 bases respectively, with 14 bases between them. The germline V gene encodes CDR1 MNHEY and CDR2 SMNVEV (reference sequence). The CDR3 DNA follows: TGTGCCAGCACCCAGGGGACGGAAAATTCACCCCTCCACTTT. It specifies CASTQGTENSPLHF.

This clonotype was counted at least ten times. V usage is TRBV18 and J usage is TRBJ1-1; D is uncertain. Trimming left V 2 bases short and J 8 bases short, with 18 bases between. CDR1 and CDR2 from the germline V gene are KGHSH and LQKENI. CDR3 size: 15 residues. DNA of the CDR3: TGTGCCAGCTCACCAAAAGAGACGTCAGTAACCGAAGCTTTCTTT. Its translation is CASSPKETSVTEAFF.

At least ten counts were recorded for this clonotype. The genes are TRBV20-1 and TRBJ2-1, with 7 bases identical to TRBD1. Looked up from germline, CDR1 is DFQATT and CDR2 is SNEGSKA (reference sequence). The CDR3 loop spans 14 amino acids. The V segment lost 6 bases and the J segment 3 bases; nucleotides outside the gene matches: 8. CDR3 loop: CSAQGQIFYNEQFF. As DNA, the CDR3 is TGCAGTGCCCAGGGACAGATTTTCTACAATGAGCAGTTCTTC.

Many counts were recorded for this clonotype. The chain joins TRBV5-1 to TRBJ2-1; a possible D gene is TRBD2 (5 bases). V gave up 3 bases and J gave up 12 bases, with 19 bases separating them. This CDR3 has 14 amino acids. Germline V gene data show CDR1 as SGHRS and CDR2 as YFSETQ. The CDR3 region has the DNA TGCGCCAGCAGCTCGACCCCCACTAGTTTCGTGCAGTTCTTC. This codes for CASSSTPTSFVQFF.

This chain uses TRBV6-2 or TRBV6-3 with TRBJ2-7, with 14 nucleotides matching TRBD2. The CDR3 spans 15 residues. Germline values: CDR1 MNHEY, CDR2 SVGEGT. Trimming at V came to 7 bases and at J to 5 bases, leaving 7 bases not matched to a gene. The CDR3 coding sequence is TGTGCCAGCATCCGACTAGCGGGAGGGCCACACGAGCAGTACTTC. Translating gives CASIRLAGGPHEQYF.

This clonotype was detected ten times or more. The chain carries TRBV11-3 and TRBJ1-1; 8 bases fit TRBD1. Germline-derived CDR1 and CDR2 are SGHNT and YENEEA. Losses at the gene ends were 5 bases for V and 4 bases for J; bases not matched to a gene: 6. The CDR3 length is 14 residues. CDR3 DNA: TGTGCCAGCAGCCCCAGCACAGGGGGCACTGAAGCTTTCTTT. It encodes CASSPSTGGTEAFF.

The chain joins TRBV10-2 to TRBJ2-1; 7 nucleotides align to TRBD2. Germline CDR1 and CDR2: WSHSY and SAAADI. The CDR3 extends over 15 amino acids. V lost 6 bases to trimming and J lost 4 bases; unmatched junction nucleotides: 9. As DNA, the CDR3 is TGCGCCAGCAGGACCAACGGGAGGTCTTACAATGAGCAGTTCTTC. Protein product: CASRTNGRSYNEQFF.

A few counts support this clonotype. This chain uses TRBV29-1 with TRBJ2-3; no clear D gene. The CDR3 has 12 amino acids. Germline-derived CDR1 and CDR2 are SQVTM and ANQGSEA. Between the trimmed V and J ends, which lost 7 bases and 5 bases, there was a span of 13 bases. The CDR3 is CSAVWGQDTQYF. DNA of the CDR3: TGCAGCGCCGTGTGGGGTCAAGATACGCAGTATTTT.

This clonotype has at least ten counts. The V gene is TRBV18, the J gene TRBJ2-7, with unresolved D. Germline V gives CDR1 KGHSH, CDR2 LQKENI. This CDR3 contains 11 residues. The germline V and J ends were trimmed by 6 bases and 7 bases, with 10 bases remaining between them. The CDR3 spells CASSQNGEQYF. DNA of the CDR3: TGTGCCAGCTCCCAAAACGGAGAGCAGTACTTC.

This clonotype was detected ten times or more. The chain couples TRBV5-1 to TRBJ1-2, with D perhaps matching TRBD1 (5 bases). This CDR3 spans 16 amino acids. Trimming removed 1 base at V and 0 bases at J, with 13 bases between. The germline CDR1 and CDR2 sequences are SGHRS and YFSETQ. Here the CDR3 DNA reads TGCGCCAGCAGCTTGTCAGGGAGCACGACTAACTATGGCTACACCTTC. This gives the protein CASSLSGSTTNYGYTF.

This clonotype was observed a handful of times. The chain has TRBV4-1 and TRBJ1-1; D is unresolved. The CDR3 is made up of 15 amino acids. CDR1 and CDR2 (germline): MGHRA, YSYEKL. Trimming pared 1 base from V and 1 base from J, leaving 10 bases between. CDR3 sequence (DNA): TGCGCCAGCAGCCAAGGACCCGGCCGGAACACTGAAGCTTTCTTT. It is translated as CASSQGPGRNTEAFF.

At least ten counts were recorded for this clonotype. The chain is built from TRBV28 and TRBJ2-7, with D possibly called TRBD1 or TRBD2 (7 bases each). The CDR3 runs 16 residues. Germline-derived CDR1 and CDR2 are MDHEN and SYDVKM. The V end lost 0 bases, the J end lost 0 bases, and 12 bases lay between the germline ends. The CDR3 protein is CASSLWGGDSSYEQYF. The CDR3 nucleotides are TGTGCCAGCAGTTTATGGGGGGGGGACAGCTCCTACGAGCAGTACTTC.

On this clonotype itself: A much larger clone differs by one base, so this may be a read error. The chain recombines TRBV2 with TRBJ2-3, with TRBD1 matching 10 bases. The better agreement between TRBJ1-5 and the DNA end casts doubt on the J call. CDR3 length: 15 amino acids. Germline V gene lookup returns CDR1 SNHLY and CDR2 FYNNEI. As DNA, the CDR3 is TGTGCCAGCGGGAGGGGGACAGGGGTCACAGATACGCAGCATTTT. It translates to CASGRGTGVTDTQHF.

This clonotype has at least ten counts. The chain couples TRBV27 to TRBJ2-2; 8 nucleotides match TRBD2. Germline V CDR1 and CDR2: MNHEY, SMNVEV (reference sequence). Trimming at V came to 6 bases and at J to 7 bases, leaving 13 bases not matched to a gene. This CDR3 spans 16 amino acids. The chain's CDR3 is CASRTPAGGTIGELFF. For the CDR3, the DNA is TGTGCCAGCAGGACCCCTGCGGGAGGCACAATCGGGGAGCTGTTTTTT.

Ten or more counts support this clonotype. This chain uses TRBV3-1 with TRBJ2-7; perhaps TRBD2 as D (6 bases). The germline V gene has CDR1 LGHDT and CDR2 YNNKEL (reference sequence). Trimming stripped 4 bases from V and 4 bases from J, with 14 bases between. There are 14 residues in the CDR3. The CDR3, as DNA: TGTGCCAGCAGCCCGAGGGACTTCCCGTACGAGCAGTACTTC. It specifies CASSPRDFPYEQYF.

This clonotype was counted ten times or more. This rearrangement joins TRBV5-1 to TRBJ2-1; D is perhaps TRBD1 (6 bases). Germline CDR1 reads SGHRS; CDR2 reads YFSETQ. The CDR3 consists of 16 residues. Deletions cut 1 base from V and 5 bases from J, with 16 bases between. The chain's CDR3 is CASSLRGGLGDNEQFF. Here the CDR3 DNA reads TGCGCCAGCAGCTTGAGAGGGGGTTTGGGTGACAATGAGCAGTTCTTC.

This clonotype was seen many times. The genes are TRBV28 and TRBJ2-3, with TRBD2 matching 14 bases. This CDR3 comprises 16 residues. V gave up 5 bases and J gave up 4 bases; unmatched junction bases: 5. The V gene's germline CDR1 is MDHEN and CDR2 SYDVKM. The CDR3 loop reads CASSQQGLAGADTQYF. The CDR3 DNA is TGTGCCAGCAGTCAACAGGGACTAGCGGGAGCAGATACGCAGTATTTT.

The CDR3 is CASSYSQGTQYF. CDR3 coding DNA: TGTGCCAGCAGTTACTCACAGGGGACCCAGTACTTC. The rearrangement uses TRBV6-5 and TRBJ2-5, with TRBD1 as a possible D gene (6 bases). The CDR3 covers 12 residues. Trimming removed 0 bases at V and 7 bases at J, with 6 bases between. CDR1 is MNHEY, CDR2 SVGAGI, per germline.

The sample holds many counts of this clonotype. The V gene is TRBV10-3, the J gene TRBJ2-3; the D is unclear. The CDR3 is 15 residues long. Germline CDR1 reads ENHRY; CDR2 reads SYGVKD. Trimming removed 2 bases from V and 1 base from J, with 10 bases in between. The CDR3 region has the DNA TGTGCCATCAGTGAGGGCCCATACGGCACAGATACGCAGTATTTT. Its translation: CAISEGPYGTDTQYF.

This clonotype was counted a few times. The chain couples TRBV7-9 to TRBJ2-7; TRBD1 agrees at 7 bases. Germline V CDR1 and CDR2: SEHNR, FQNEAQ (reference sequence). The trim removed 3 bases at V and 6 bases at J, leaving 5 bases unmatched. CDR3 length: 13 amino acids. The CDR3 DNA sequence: TGTGCCAGCAGCTTGAAGGGGGCCAGCGAGCAGTACTTC. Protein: CASSLKGASEQYF.

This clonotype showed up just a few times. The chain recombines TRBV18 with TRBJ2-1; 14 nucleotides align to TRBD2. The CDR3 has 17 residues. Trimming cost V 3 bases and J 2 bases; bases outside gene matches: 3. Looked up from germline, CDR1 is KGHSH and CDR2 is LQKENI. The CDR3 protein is CASSPAGLAGAYNEQFF. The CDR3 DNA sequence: TGTGCCAGCTCACCTGCGGGACTAGCGGGAGCCTACAATGAGCAGTTCTTC.